These 3 T cell receptor beta chains share one sample of origin, sequenced in a study of blood T cells in healthy people across ages. Through a sample-barcoded 5' primer and a J-beta primer mix, a second PCR was run for roughly 6 to 12 cycles. Each CDR3 protein gets one entry after TCRdb re-called the 5' RACE reads with MiXCR. The table lists more than 800,000 distinct CDR3 sequences, around 26% of them singletons. Sequenced sample: blood. The receptors stem from a woman of 80 years or more in good health.

This clonotype was detected many times. DNA of the CDR3: TGTGCCAGCAGCTTCCCCCCTCGGACAGGGGGCGAGCAGTACTTC. This sequence encodes CASSFPPRTGGEQYF. The chain combines TRBV7-2 with TRBJ2-7, with 10 bases aligning to TRBD1. Trimming took 3 bases from V and 6 from J; bases not matched to a gene: 8. This CDR3 region has 15 residues. The V gene's germline CDR1 is SGHTA and CDR2 FQGNSA.

This clonotype showed up many times. This chain uses TRBV6-5 with TRBJ2-2, with 9 bases lining up with TRBD1. The trim removed 7 bases at V and 4 bases at J, leaving 7 bases unmatched. Germline V gene data show CDR1 as MNHEY and CDR2 as SVGAGI. CDR3 length: 15 amino acids. The CDR3 spells CASTPGTGSTGELFF. The CDR3 DNA is TGTGCCAGCACCCCGGGGACAGGGAGCACCGGGGAGCTGTTTTTT.

A note on this clonotype: This may be a read error, as it is one base from a much larger clone. The chain joins TRBV27 to TRBJ2-6, with D possibly TRBD1 on 5 matching bases. The CDR3 sequence is 14 residues long. The germline gives CDR1 MNHEY, CDR2 SMNVEV (reference sequence). The CDR3 protein is CASSPDTGTNVLTF. Written as DNA, the CDR3 is TGTGCCAGCAGCCCGGACACTGGGACCAACGTCCTGACTTTC.